The 23 T cell receptor beta chains below were found in one sample sequenced in a study of T cell repertoires in cytomegalovirus infection. In TCRdb, the reads were re-called with MiXCR into one record per CDR3 protein. The sample lists approximately 770,000 distinct CDR3 sequences, about 28% occurring once. These receptors lack a known antigen. Material: cultured CD8+ T cells from PBMCs, obtained from culture after CMV antigen stimulation. The receptor set was obtained from a human donor in good health (CMV status not recorded). Some clones in this sample may be carry-over from other donors' samples.

This clonotype was seen a handful of times. The chain employs TRBV20-1 and TRBJ1-1, with D unresolved. CDR3 size: 12 residues. Germline assignment: CDR1 DFQATT and CDR2 SNEGSKA (reference sequence). The V and J ends lost 0 bases and 10 bases respectively, with 12 bases between them. Here the CDR3 DNA reads TGCAGTGCTAGAGATTTCGTCTCTGGAGCTTTCTTT. This encodes CSARDFVSGAFF.

This chain uses TRBV6-1 with TRBJ1-5; tentatively, D is TRBD1 (5 bases). Germline lookup yields CDR1 MNHNS and CDR2 SASEGT. V dropped 10 bases and J dropped 1 base, with 20 bases sitting between them. CDR3 length: 16 residues. Here the CDR3 reads CATYPGPLWSNQPQHF. CDR3 nucleotides: TGTGCCACCTATCCGGGGCCCCTGTGGAGCAATCAGCCCCAGCATTTT.

This clonotype was seen more than once but under ten times. V and J are TRBV27 and TRBJ2-7; 16 bases are shared with TRBD2. This CDR3 comprises 15 residues. In germline, CDR1 is MNHEY, CDR2 SMNVEV (reference sequence). The trim removed 8 bases at V and 7 bases at J, leaving 8 bases unmatched. CDR3 sequence reads: CASGGTSGGAWEQYV. Here the CDR3 DNA reads TGTGCCAGCGGAGGGACTAGCGGGGGGGCCTGGGAGCAGTACGTC.

V usage is TRBV7-9 and J usage is TRBJ2-7; TRBD2 might be the D (5 bases). Trimming stripped 3 bases from V and 0 bases from J, with 9 bases between. Germline V gene lookup returns CDR1 SEHNR and CDR2 FQNEAQ (reference sequence). The CDR3 has 14 residues. CDR3 in DNA: TGTGCCAGCAGCTTCCCGGGAAGCTCCTACGAGCAGTACTTC. It codes for CASSFPGSSYEQYF.

This clonotype has just a few counts. The rearrangement joins TRBV24-1 to TRBJ2-1, with 9 nucleotides matching TRBD1. With 5 bases clipped from V and 9 bases from J, the junction kept 7 bases outside the gene matches. Germline V CDR1 and CDR2: KGHDR, SFDVKD. This CDR3 comprises 14 residues. CDR3 DNA: TGTGCCACCAGTGCCATACAGGGGGCGGGTGAGCAGTTCTTC. The encoded protein is CATSAIQGAGEQFF.

The chain joins TRBV6-5 to TRBJ2-7; 9 bases align to TRBD2. Germline lookup yields CDR1 MNHEY and CDR2 SVGAGI. Trimming took 8 bases from V and 3 from J; bases not matched to a gene: 11. The CDR3 has 15 amino acids. The CDR3, as DNA: TGTGCCAGCGGGGGCAGGCAGCGGGGGGTCTACGAGCAGTACGTC. Amino acid sequence: CASGGRQRGVYEQYV.

The V gene is TRBV15, the J gene TRBJ2-5; D gene uncertain. The germline V and J ends were trimmed by 1 base and 2 bases, with 11 bases remaining between them. Germline-derived CDR1 and CDR2 are LNHNV and YYDKDF (reference sequence). The CDR3 is 15 amino acids. CDR3 bases: TGTGCCACCAGCAGAGGAGGAACGGCTCAAGAGACCCAGTACTTC. It is translated as CATSRGGTAQETQYF.

This clonotype was counted only a few times. The chain joins TRBV2 to TRBJ2-1; tentatively, D is TRBD1 (5 bases). The CDR3 is made up of 14 amino acids. V was trimmed by 9 bases and J by 4 bases, leaving 16 bases between them. Germline V gives CDR1 SNHLY, CDR2 FYNNEI. The CDR3 nucleotides read TGTGCCAGATCGAAGAGGCAGGGATACAATGAGCAGTTCTTC. It is translated as CARSKRQGYNEQFF.

This chain links TRBV6-6 with TRBJ2-2; 7 bases line up with TRBD2. Germline values: CDR1 MNHNY, CDR2 SVGAGI (reference sequence). This CDR3 is built from 17 residues. V shed 8 bases, J shed 0 bases, and the junction held 12 bases outside the gene matches. For the CDR3, the DNA is TGTGCCAGCGAGGGACCCCGGGGGGACGCGAACACCGGGGAGCTGTTTTTT. It codes for CASEGPRGDANTGELFF.

V usage is TRBV27 and J usage is TRBJ2-7; D is perhaps TRBD1 (6 bases). The germline CDR1 and CDR2 sequences are MNHEY and SMNVEV (reference sequence). This CDR3 region has 13 residues. Trimming pared 0 bases from V and 6 bases from J, leaving 9 bases between. The CDR3 sequence is CASSLSTGSEQYF. The DNA of the CDR3 is TGTGCCAGCAGTTTATCCACAGGGAGCGAGCAGTACTTC.

This clonotype appeared many times. A junction boundary mismatches the germline segment, possibly from a read error. The chain joins TRBV4-1 to TRBJ1-1; D perhaps matches TRBD1 (6 bases). Germline CDR1 and CDR2: MGHRA and YSYEKL. The CDR3 has 14 amino acids. CDR3 nucleotides: TGTGCCAGCAGCCAGGACAGCTTGAACACTGAAGCTTTCTTT. It translates to CASSQDSLNTEAFF.

The rearrangement uses TRBV12-3 or TRBV12-4 and TRBJ1-5; 9 bases are a match to TRBD1. The CDR3 consists of 15 residues. The J segment lost 7 bases and the V segment lost 5 bases, leaving 9 bases of the junction unmatched. CDR3 in DNA: TGTGCCAGCAGTCGATCGGGACAGGGCGGGCAGCCCCAGCATTTT. Translation gives CASSRSGQGGQPQHF.

The chain carries TRBV12-3 or TRBV12-4 and TRBJ2-7, with unresolved D. Trimming removed 6 bases from V and 0 bases from J, with 12 bases in between. The length of the CDR3 is 14 residues. The CDR3 nucleotides read TGTGCCAGCAGAGCTTCGACCAACTCCTACGAGCAGTACTTC. This gives the protein CASRASTNSYEQYF.

This chain links TRBV6-4 with TRBJ2-7; D is uncertain. Germline-derived CDR1 and CDR2 are MRHNA and SNTAGT. V lost 4 bases and J 0 bases, leaving 10 bases between the germline ends. The CDR3 sequence is 14 residues long. For the CDR3, the DNA is TGTGCCAGCAGTGTGTGCGCGAGCTCCTACGAGCAGTACGTC. Amino acid sequence: CASSVCASSYEQYV.

Turning to this clonotype: At one end, the junction sequence differs from germline, possibly due to a read error. V and J are TRBV6-2 or TRBV6-3 and TRBJ1-5; D uncertain. Germline V CDR1 and CDR2: MNHEY, SVGEGT. The CDR3 totals 13 residues. The CDR3 loop reads CASSYLPRGPIFF. The CDR3 coding sequence is TGTGCCAGCAGCTATCTCCCGAGAGGCCCTATCTTCTTT.

This clonotype has just a few counts. V is TRBV27 and J is TRBJ2-2, with TRBD1 matching over 8 bases. Germline values: CDR1 MNHEY, CDR2 SMNVEV (reference sequence). J lost 7 bases, V lost 5 bases, and 12 bases had no gene match. This CDR3 is built from 16 residues. CDR3 coding DNA: TGTGCCAGCAGTGCCCGGACAGGGTATATTGGCGGGGAGCTGTTTTTT. Translation gives CASSARTGYIGGELFF.

This clonotype was counted between two and nine times. The V and J genes are TRBV29-1 and TRBJ2-5; 7 bases line up with TRBD1. In germline, CDR1 is SQVTM, CDR2 ANQGSEA. V lost 2 bases and J lost 3; bases outside the gene matches: 0. The CDR3 covers 12 residues. The CDR3 loop is CSVETGEETQYF. The CDR3 DNA reads TGCAGCGTTGAAACAGGGGAAGAGACCCAGTACTTC. Based on the CDR3 plus reference TRBV29-1 and TRBJ2-5, the full variable domain is SAVISQKPSRDICQRGTSLTIQCQVDSQVTMMFWYRQQPGQSLTLIATANQGSEATYESGFVIDKFPISRPNLTFSTLTVSNMSPEDSSIYLCSVETGEETQYFGPGTRLLVL.

The rearrangement uses TRBV28 and TRBJ1-1; no clear D. There are 14 residues in the CDR3. Germline CDR1 reads MDHEN; CDR2 reads SYDVKM. V was pared by 3 bases and J by 4 bases, with 12 bases between. The CDR3 DNA reads as TGTGCCAGCAGTTTTGGGTCCTCGGGCACTGAAGCTTTCTTT. It translates to CASSFGSSGTEAFF.

The chain joins TRBV19 to TRBJ1-1, with 9 positions matching TRBD1. Germline assignment: CDR1 LNHDA and CDR2 SQIVND (reference sequence). The CDR3 contains 13 residues. V lost 6 bases, J lost 5 bases, and 4 bases stayed unmatched. The CDR3 DNA sequence: TGTGCCAGTAGACAGGGGGCTTGGACTGAAGCTTTCTTT. This codes for CASRQGAWTEAFF.

This rearrangement joins TRBV5-1 to TRBJ2-7; tentative D call: TRBD1 (5 bases). Trimming pared 4 bases from V and 2 bases from J, leaving 13 bases between. The CDR3 is made up of 14 amino acids. Germline V lookup: CDR1 SGHRS, CDR2 YFSETQ. The CDR3 DNA is TGCGCCAGCAGCACCACAGGCCTGCCCTACGAGCAGTACTTC. Translating it yields CASSTTGLPYEQYF.

The sample holds a few counts of this clonotype. The chain carries TRBV19 and TRBJ1-4; 10 nucleotides line up with TRBD1. Per the germline V gene, CDR1 is LNHDA and CDR2 is SQIVND (reference sequence). Unmatched junction bases numbered 5, after V lost 7 bases and J lost 0 bases. This CDR3 region has 16 residues. CDR3 nucleotide sequence: TGTGCCAGTACGGACAGGGGGACCCCAACTAATGAAAAACTGTTTTTT. Translating gives CASTDRGTPTNEKLFF.

The chain couples TRBV6-2 or TRBV6-3 to TRBJ2-7, with a weak D call TRBD2 (6 bases). V lost 2 bases to trimming and J lost 2 bases, with 16 bases between them. CDR3 length: 16 amino acids. Germline V CDR1 and CDR2: MNHEY, SVGEGT. CDR3 residues: CASSYPGLPGAYEQYV. CDR3 in DNA: TGTGCCAGCAGTTACCCGGGACTCCCCGGAGCCTACGAGCAGTACGTC.

In its sample, this clonotype was seen many times. The chain employs TRBV7-6 and TRBJ2-3, with TRBD2 matching over 9 bases. CDR3 length equals 17 residues. V lost 1 base to trimming and J lost 0 bases; unmatched junction nucleotides: 5. The germline V gene encodes CDR1 SGHVS and CDR2 FNYEAQ. For the CDR3, the DNA is TGTGCCAGCAGCTTAGAAGAACTAGCGGGTAGCACAGATACGCAGTATTTT. Its translation is CASSLEELAGSTDTQYF.